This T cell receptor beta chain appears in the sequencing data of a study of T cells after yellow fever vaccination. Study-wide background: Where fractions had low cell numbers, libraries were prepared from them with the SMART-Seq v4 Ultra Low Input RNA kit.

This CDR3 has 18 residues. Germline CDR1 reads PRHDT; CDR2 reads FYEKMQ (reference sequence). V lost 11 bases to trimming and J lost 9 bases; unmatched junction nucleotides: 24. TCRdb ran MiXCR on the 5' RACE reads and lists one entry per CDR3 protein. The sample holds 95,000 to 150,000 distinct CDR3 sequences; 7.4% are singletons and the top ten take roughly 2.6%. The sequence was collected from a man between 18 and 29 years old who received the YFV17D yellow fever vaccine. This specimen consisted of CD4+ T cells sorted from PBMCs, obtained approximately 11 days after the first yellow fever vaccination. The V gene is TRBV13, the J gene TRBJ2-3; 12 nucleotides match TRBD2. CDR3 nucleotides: TGTGCCTTCAGTCCCCCACTTCGACTAGCGGGGGCCCTAGGGACGCAGTATTTT. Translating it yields CAFSPPLRLAGALGTQYF.